A single sample gave rise to the 27 T cell receptor beta chains below, sequenced in a study of neoadjuvant nivolumab and ipilimumab in lung cancer. The table came from immunoSEQ multiplex PCR; TCRdb's copy has only in-frame clones and leaves some out. The sample yields fewer than 35,000 clones, approximately 84% seen once. The sample in question was peripheral blood, obtained before neoadjuvant nivolumab, alone or with ipilimumab. The receptors stem from an adult with non-small cell lung cancer.

V is TRBV6-5 and J is TRBJ1-1; D is possibly TRBD1 (6 bases). The CDR3 is made up of 12 amino acids. V lost 5 bases and J 7 bases, leaving 11 bases between the germline ends. Per the germline V gene, CDR1 is MNHEY and CDR2 is SVGAGI. As DNA, the CDR3 is TGTGCCAGCAGTCAAGGGGGGTTTGAAGCTTTCTTT. Translation gives CASSQGGFEAFF.

This clone was detected only once. The chain has TRBV5-1 and TRBJ2-2, with 9 bases identical to TRBD1. This CDR3 spans 18 amino acids. Germline V gene lookup returns CDR1 SGHRS and CDR2 YFSETQ. J gave up 1 base and V 2 bases, and 9 bases lay outside the gene matches. The CDR3 spells CASSLQGAGGGNTGELFF. The CDR3 coding sequence is TGCGCCAGCAGCTTACAGGGGGCTGGCGGGGGGAACACCGGGGAGCTGTTTTTT. The whole variable domain, filled in from reference TRBV5-1 and TRBJ2-2, reads KAGVTQTPRYLIKTRGQQVTLSCSPISGHRSVSWYQQTPGQGLQFLFEYFSETQRNKGNFPGRFSGRQFSNSRSEMNVSTLELGDSALYLCASSLQGAGGGNTGELFFGEGSRLTVL.

The genes are TRBV10-1 and TRBJ1-1; no definite D call. Germline assignment: CDR1 WNHNN and CDR2 SYGVQD (reference sequence). Trimming removed 2 bases at V and 4 bases at J, with 14 bases between. The CDR3 has 15 residues. The CDR3 DNA reads as TGCGCCAGCAGTGAGGCGGGCCGTGGGAGCACTGAAGCTTTCTTT. Translating it yields CASSEAGRGSTEAFF.

The rearrangement joins TRBV15 to TRBJ2-6; possible D gene TRBD2, 6 bases. The CDR3 runs to 16 residues. Per germline, CDR1 LNHNV and CDR2 YYDKDF (reference sequence). V was trimmed by 0 bases and J by 4 bases, leaving 10 bases between them. CDR3 DNA sequence: TGTGCCACCAGCAGAGATCGGGGGACCGGGGCCAACGTCCTGACTTTC. Its protein is CATSRDRGTGANVLTF.

The rearrangement links TRBV29-1 to TRBJ2-7; tentative D call: TRBD1 (6 bases). Trimming left V 5 bases short and J 0 bases short, with 11 bases between. Germline CDR1 and CDR2: SQVTM and ANQGSEA. This CDR3 region has 13 residues. DNA of the CDR3: TGCAGCGTTCATTTAGGGGGCTCCTACGAGCAGTACTTC. Encoded protein: CSVHLGGSYEQYF.

The gene calls are TRBV7-3 and TRBJ1-1; 7 bases fit TRBD1. The CDR3 has 13 residues. J lost 0 bases, V lost 6 bases, and 1 base had no gene match. Germline V CDR1 and CDR2: SGHTA, FQGTGA. CDR3 nucleotides: TGTGCCAGCAGACAGGGGTTGAACACTGAAGCTTTCTTT. This sequence encodes CASRQGLNTEAFF.

The rearrangement joins TRBV9 to TRBJ2-1; D gene unclear. V was pared by 0 bases and J by 8 bases, with 6 bases between. The CDR3 sequence is 12 residues long. Germline values: CDR1 SGDLS, CDR2 YYNGEE. CDR3 DNA: TGTGCCAGCAGCGTAGATGAATATGAGCAGTTCTTC. This codes for CASSVDEYEQFF. The variable domain in full, with the rest retrieved from reference TRBV9 and TRBJ2-1, is DSGVTQTPKHLITATGQRVTLRCSPRSGDLSVYWYQQSLDQGLQFLIQYYNGEERAKGNILERFSAQQFPDLHSELNLSSLELGDSALYFCASSVDEYEQFFGPGTRLTVL.

The chain joins TRBV5-1 to TRBJ2-2; 11 nucleotides align to TRBD2. This CDR3 comprises 17 residues. J was trimmed by 1 base and V by 4 bases; bases with no gene match: 6. Germline CDR1 SGHRS, CDR2 YFSETQ. The CDR3 spells CASSLTTSGMNTGELFF. Written as DNA, the CDR3 is TGCGCCAGCAGCCTTACGACTAGCGGGATGAACACCGGGGAGCTGTTTTTT.

Written as DNA, the CDR3 is TGTGCCAGCAGCTTAGAGCTCGGGACCCAGTACTTC. Translating gives CASSLELGTQYF. The chain carries TRBV7-2 and TRBJ2-5; D gene ambiguous. The germline V gene encodes CDR1 SGHTA and CDR2 FQGNSA. The CDR3 is 12 residues long. Deletions cut 1 base from V and 7 bases from J, with 7 bases between.

The chain recombines TRBV6-1 with TRBJ1-5; D not certain. From germline, CDR1 is MNHNS and CDR2 SASEGT. The CDR3 totals 16 residues. Between the trimmed V and J ends, which lost 0 bases and 4 bases, there was a span of 13 bases. As DNA, the CDR3 is TGTGCCAGCAGTGAAGCGGTGGCCCCTCGGAATCAGCCCCAGCATTTT. It is translated as CASSEAVAPRNQPQHF.

This clone was detected once. The chain employs TRBV11-2 and TRBJ2-3; 9 bases map to TRBD1. The trim removed 5 bases at V and 0 bases at J, leaving 6 bases unmatched. The germline CDR1 and CDR2 sequences are SGHAT and FQNNGV. The CDR3 consists of 16 residues. CDR3 amino acids: CASSRTGGSSTDTQYF. CDR3 nucleotides: TGTGCCAGCAGCCGAACAGGGGGCTCTAGCACAGATACGCAGTATTTT.

The chain combines TRBV15 with TRBJ2-7; a weak D match, TRBD1 (5 bases). The CDR3 spans 13 residues. The V and J ends lost 6 bases and 2 bases respectively, with 11 bases between them. Germline-derived CDR1 and CDR2 are LNHNV and YYDKDF (reference sequence). Written as DNA, the CDR3 is TGTGCCACCAGTCCCAGGGCTGCCTACGAGCAGTACTTC. Translation gives CATSPRAAYEQYF.

CDR3 amino acids: CASSRDNDVNYGYTF. The CDR3 nucleotides read TGCGCCAGCAGCCGGGACAACGACGTTAACTATGGCTACACCTTC. V and J are TRBV5-1 and TRBJ1-2; a weak D match, TRBD1 (6 bases). Germline values: CDR1 SGHRS, CDR2 YFSETQ. Trimming removed 4 bases from V and 1 base from J, with 14 bases in between. This CDR3 has 15 residues.

This sequence joins TRBV5-4 and TRBJ2-2, with 7 bases aligning to TRBD1. CDR1 and CDR2 (germline): SGHNT, YYREEE (reference sequence). The CDR3 loop spans 15 amino acids. Trimming removed 4 bases from V and 6 bases from J; junction bases left unmatched: 9. DNA of the CDR3: TGTGCCAGCAGCCTTAACAGGGGAGTGGCCGGGGAGCTGTTTTTT. It translates to CASSLNRGVAGELFF.

The chain joins TRBV2 to TRBJ2-7; 9 bases are shared with TRBD1. Germline trimming cut 8 bases from V and 4 bases from J; bases unmatched to any gene: 15. The CDR3 extends over 16 amino acids. Germline values: CDR1 SNHLY, CDR2 FYNNEI. In nucleotides, the CDR3 is TGTGCCAGCGGCCGGGACAGGGTAGGGGGGGGATACGAGCAGTACTTC. It specifies CASGRDRVGGGYEQYF.

This clone was observed a single time. The chain is built from TRBV2 and TRBJ2-1, with 11 bases identical to TRBD1. The CDR3 consists of 15 residues. V lost 8 bases to trimming and J lost 6 bases; unmatched junction nucleotides: 9. Germline values: CDR1 SNHLY, CDR2 FYNNEI. The CDR3 loop is CASSQGQGVINEQFF. The CDR3 region has the DNA TGTGCCAGCTCCCAGGGACAGGGGGTCATCAATGAGCAGTTCTTC.

This sequence joins TRBV18 and TRBJ2-5, with D tentatively TRBD1 or TRBD2 (5 bases each). This CDR3 has 13 amino acids. Trimming stripped 2 bases from V and 1 base from J, with 5 bases between. The V gene's germline CDR1 is KGHSH and CDR2 LQKENI. CDR3 DNA sequence: TGTGCCAGCTCACCAGGGACCCAAGAGACCCAGTACTTC. Translated, it gives CASSPGTQETQYF.

The chain uses TRBV10-3 and TRBJ1-2, with 11 bases that match TRBD1. Trimming removed 11 bases from V and 8 bases from J; junction bases left unmatched: 16. Per germline, CDR1 ENHRY and CDR2 SYGVKD. CDR3 length: 15 residues. The CDR3 loop is CASDEGQGEVRGYTF. The CDR3 DNA reads as TGTGCCTCGGACGAGGGACAGGGGGAGGTTCGGGGCTACACCTTC.

The chain has TRBV19 and TRBJ1-2; D remains ambiguous. Trimming cost V 3 bases and J 0 bases, with 8 bases left between them. The CDR3 consists of 14 residues. Germline V CDR1 and CDR2: LNHDA, SQIVND (reference sequence). CDR3 DNA sequence: TGTGCCAGTAGTATGCGAGAAGCTAACTATGGCTACACCTTC. This sequence encodes CASSMREANYGYTF.

The chain combines TRBV28 with TRBJ1-2; 8 nucleotides agree with TRBD1. This CDR3 region has 14 residues. V was pared by 4 bases and J by 4 bases, with 5 bases of the junction left unmatched. Germline V gives CDR1 MDHEN, CDR2 SYDVKM. The CDR3 DNA reads as TGTGCCAGCAGTTCAGGGGGCGCAGTCTATGGCTACACCTTC. It codes for CASSSGGAVYGYTF.

This clone has only one observation. The rearrangement joins TRBV10-1 to TRBJ2-2; D assignment may be TRBD1 or TRBD2 (5 bases each). This CDR3 is 12 amino acids long. Germline lookup yields CDR1 WNHNN and CDR2 SYGVQD (reference sequence). CDR3 sequence reads: CAWGWDTGELFF. The CDR3 nucleotides read TGCGCATGGGGGTGGGACACCGGGGAGCTGTTTTTT.

This chain connects TRBV5-1 to TRBJ2-7; D possibly corresponds to TRBD1 (5 bases). Trimming took off 0 bases at V and 0 bases at J, with 7 bases between the two ends. CDR1 SGHRS and CDR2 YFSETQ come from the germline V gene. CDR3 size: 14 residues. Here the CDR3 reads CASSLGQGSYEQYF. In DNA form, the CDR3 reads TGCGCCAGCAGCTTGGGGCAGGGCTCCTACGAGCAGTACTTC.

The chain couples TRBV18 to TRBJ1-2, with 9 bases fitting TRBD1. The germline gives CDR1 KGHSH, CDR2 LQKENI. The V segment lost 4 bases and the J segment 8 bases; nucleotides outside the gene matches: 14. CDR3 size: 16 residues. DNA of the CDR3: TGTGCCAGCTCACTTCAACCGGGACAGGGAATCGTGGGCTACACCTTC. Amino acids: CASSLQPGQGIVGYTF.

The chain recombines TRBV10-3 with TRBJ1-2; no clear D. The CDR3 runs to 16 residues. The germline gives CDR1 ENHRY, CDR2 SYGVKD. The V gene lost 3 bases and the J gene lost 2 bases, with 16 bases spanning the gap. The CDR3 here is CAISDPPPTVNYGYTF. The CDR3 nucleotides are TGTGCCATCAGTGACCCGCCTCCGACGGTGAACTATGGCTACACCTTC.

J is TRBJ1-5 and V is TRBV19; 9 bases line up with TRBD1. After removal of 5 bases from V and 3 bases from J, the junction contained 5 bases not matched to a gene. The CDR3 runs to 15 residues. The germline CDR1 and CDR2 sequences are LNHDA and SQIVND (reference sequence). CDR3 nucleotide sequence: TGTGCCAGTAGTTCCGGGACAGGGCTCAATCAGCCCCAGCATTTT. Translating gives CASSSGTGLNQPQHF.

The V gene is TRBV4-1, the J gene TRBJ2-7, with D perhaps given as TRBD1 or TRBD2 (7 bases each). Trimming shortened V by 0 bases and J by 5 bases, and 29 bases separated the two germline ends. The CDR3 is made up of 20 amino acids. From germline, CDR1 is MGHRA and CDR2 YSYEKL. The DNA of the CDR3 is TGCGCCAGCAGCCAAGAGATCCTACCCCTCAGGGGGGGGCGAGTGAACGAGCAGTACTTC. Translating it yields CASSQEILPLRGGRVNEQYF.

This clone was detected only once. The chain combines TRBV6-1 with TRBJ1-2; TRBD1 is a possible D gene (5 bases). CDR1 is MNHNS, CDR2 SASEGT, per germline. This CDR3 has 14 amino acids. Trimming took 4 bases from V and 4 from J, leaving 13 bases between them. The DNA for the CDR3 is TGTGCCAGCAGTGTTGATGGGACTACCTATGGCTACACCTTC. Residues: CASSVDGTTYGYTF.